The 25 T cell receptor beta chains listed next were all sequenced from one sample in a study of OX40 agonist ivuxolimab in advanced cancers. Method: immunoSEQ multiplex PCR; TCRdb's copy keeps in-frame clones and lacks some. This sample has 25,000 to 40,000 clones, with around 84% found just once. This specimen consisted of CD4+ or CD8+ T cells sorted from blood, obtained in a trial of the OX40 agonist ivuxolimab. These receptors originate from an adult with an advanced solid tumor such as melanoma, head and neck, liver or kidney cancer.

The chain combines TRBV9 with TRBJ2-5; 7 bases fit TRBD2. The CDR3 extends over 14 amino acids. V gave up 2 bases and J gave up 2 bases; unmatched junction bases: 3. Germline-derived CDR1 and CDR2 are SGDLS and YYNGEE. The CDR3 reads CASSVGGGQETQYF. CDR3 nucleotide sequence: TGTGCCAGCAGCGTTGGGGGGGGACAAGAGACCCAGTACTTC.

V gene TRBV21-1 combines with J gene TRBJ2-2; no DNA check was done on the table's D call, TRBD1. TRBV21-1 is a listed pseudogene. The CDR3 contains 16 residues. The CDR3 nucleotides are TGTGCCAGCAGCAAAGTTGGAGACAGGGGCACCGGGGAGCTGTTTTTT. Residues: CASSKVGDRGTGELFF.

The DNA for the CDR3 is TGTGCCAGCAGTCACCGGGACAGGGGGTTCAAAAACATTCAGTACTTC. It encodes CASSHRDRGFKNIQYF. The V gene is TRBV7-2, the J gene TRBJ2-4, with TRBD1 identical over 11 bases. V dropped 6 bases and J dropped 3; count of bases not matched to a gene: 7. Germline-derived CDR1 and CDR2 are SGHTA and FQGNSA. CDR3 size: 16 residues. Full variable domain (outside the CDR3, taken from reference TRBV7-2 and TRBJ2-4): GAGVSQSPSNKVTEKGKDVELRCDPISGHTALYWYRQSLGQGLEFLIYFQGNSAPDKSGLPSDRFSAERTGGSVSTLTIQRTQQEDSAVYLCASSHRDRGFKNIQYFGAGTRLSVL.

The chain uses TRBV4-1 and TRBJ2-7; 10 bases map to TRBD1. The CDR3 has 16 residues. Per germline, CDR1 MGHRA and CDR2 YSYEKL. V lost 3 bases to trimming and J lost 2 bases; unmatched junction nucleotides: 7. CDR3 amino acids: CASSHPRGQGAYEQYF. The CDR3 DNA follows: TGCGCCAGCAGCCACCCGAGAGGACAGGGGGCCTACGAGCAGTACTTC.

This sequence joins TRBV14 and TRBJ1-6; 8 positions match TRBD1. After removal of 1 base from V and 0 bases from J, the junction contained 20 bases not matched to a gene. The germline CDR1 and CDR2 sequences are SGHDN and FVKESK. CDR3 length: 23 residues. CDR3 protein: CASSQVEGVGQGEYSSYNSPLHF. As DNA, the CDR3 is TGTGCCAGCAGCCAAGTAGAGGGAGTTGGACAGGGTGAATATAGCTCCTATAATTCACCCCTCCACTTT.

The chain recombines TRBV6-5 with TRBJ2-7; D is perhaps TRBD1 (6 bases). There are 14 residues in the CDR3. V was pared by 4 bases and J by 2 bases, with 12 bases between. Looked up from germline, CDR1 is MNHEY and CDR2 is SVGAGI. The CDR3 protein is CASSSADSAYEQYF. DNA for the CDR3: TGTGCCAGCAGTTCCGCGGACAGCGCCTACGAGCAGTACTTC.

The gene calls are TRBV9 and TRBJ2-1, with unresolved D. This CDR3 is 13 amino acids long. V lost 0 bases and J 3 bases, leaving 4 bases between the germline ends. Per germline, CDR1 SGDLS and CDR2 YYNGEE. CDR3 nucleotide sequence: TGTGCCAGCAGCGTAGACCTCTACAATGAGCAGTTCTTC. Translating gives CASSVDLYNEQFF.

As for this clone: The same CDR3 arises from other DNA sequences in this sample as well. The chain employs TRBV9 and TRBJ2-6, with 10 bases aligning to TRBD1. The CDR3 loop spans 18 amino acids. The V segment lost 0 bases and the J segment 4 bases; nucleotides outside the gene matches: 7. Germline-derived CDR1 and CDR2 are SGDLS and YYNGEE. DNA for the CDR3: TGTGCCAGCAGCGTAGATGGGACAGGGGTTTCAGGGGCCAACGTCCTGACTTTC. Translation: CASSVDGTGVSGANVLTF. The full variable domain, in which reference TRBV9 and TRBJ2-6 provide the parts outside the CDR3, is DSGVTQTPKHLITATGQRVTLRCSPRSGDLSVYWYQQSLDQGLQFLIQYYNGEERAKGNILERFSAQQFPDLHSELNLSSLELGDSALYFCASSVDGTGVSGANVLTFGAGSRLTVL.

The V gene is TRBV27, the J gene TRBJ1-5; no reliable D call. CDR1 MNHEY and CDR2 SMNVEV come from the germline V gene (reference sequence). This CDR3 has 14 residues. V was shortened by 0 bases and J by 7 bases, with 10 bases between the two germline ends. The CDR3 reads CASSLSRHSQPQHF. In nucleotides, the CDR3 is TGTGCCAGCAGTTTATCCCGTCACAGCCAGCCCCAGCATTTT.

The chain carries TRBV28 and TRBJ2-7; 13 bases fit TRBD2. This CDR3 has 17 amino acids. Germline-derived CDR1 and CDR2 are MDHEN and SYDVKM. With 3 bases clipped from V and 0 bases from J, the junction kept 5 bases outside the gene matches. The CDR3 DNA is TGTGCCAGCAGTTTCCCCACTAGCGGGGGGGACTCCTACGAGCAGTACTTC. Protein: CASSFPTSGGDSYEQYF.

V is TRBV9 and J is TRBJ2-5, with D maybe TRBD2 (6 bases). The CDR3 covers 15 residues. Trimming shortened V by 4 bases and J by 4 bases, and 17 bases separated the two germline ends. Germline V lookup: CDR1 SGDLS, CDR2 YYNGEE. The CDR3 sequence is CASSPVGGAGETQYF. CDR3 nucleotides: TGTGCCAGCAGCCCGGTGGGGGGAGCGGGAGAGACCCAGTACTTC.

V gene TRBV15 combines with J gene TRBJ2-5; perhaps TRBD1 as D (6 bases). The better agreement between TRBJ2-7 and the DNA end casts doubt on the J call. CDR1 is LNHNV, CDR2 YYDKDF, per germline (reference sequence). The CDR3 covers 14 residues. CDR3 residues: CATSRDQGTYEQYF. CDR3 coding DNA: TGTGCCACCAGCAGAGATCAGGGGACCTACGAGCAGTACTTC.

The DNA for the CDR3 is TGCGCCAGCAGCGGGGCGGGACGGAGCTCCTACAATGAGCAGTTCTTC. Translation: CASSGAGRSSYNEQFF. The rearrangement joins TRBV5-1 to TRBJ2-1, with D perhaps matching TRBD2 (6 bases). Germline CDR1 SGHRS, CDR2 YFSETQ. The CDR3 has 16 amino acids. V lost 4 bases and J lost 0, with 14 bases in between. Looking up the rest from reference TRBV5-1 and TRBJ2-1 gives the full variable domain: KAGVTQTPRYLIKTRGQQVTLSCSPISGHRSVSWYQQTPGQGLQFLFEYFSETQRNKGNFPGRFSGRQFSNSRSEMNVSTLELGDSALYLCASSGAGRSSYNEQFFGPGTRLTVL.

V and J are TRBV27 and TRBJ1-5; tentative D call: TRBD1 (5 bases). This CDR3 has 14 residues. Trimming left V 5 bases short and J 1 base short, with 9 bases between. CDR1 and CDR2 from the germline V gene are MNHEY and SMNVEV (reference sequence). CDR3 nucleotides: TGTGCCAGCAGTCCGGGACGGAGCAATCAGCCCCAGCATTTT. Amino acid sequence: CASSPGRSNQPQHF.

V is TRBV4-1 and J is TRBJ1-5; D is possibly TRBD1 (5 bases). From germline, CDR1 is MGHRA and CDR2 YSYEKL. The CDR3 totals 15 residues. Trimming removed 0 bases from V and 2 bases from J, with 8 bases in between. The CDR3 loop is CASSQDREGNQPQHF. The CDR3 DNA sequence: TGCGCCAGCAGCCAAGACAGGGAGGGCAATCAGCCCCAGCATTTT.

J is TRBJ1-2 and V is TRBV11-2; D unresolved. This CDR3 comprises 11 residues. Germline V gene sequence: CDR1 SGHAT, CDR2 FQNNGV. V was clipped by 1 base and J by 8 bases, with 5 bases between them. The CDR3 protein is CASSLGNGYTF. The CDR3, as DNA: TGTGCCAGCAGCTTAGGCAACGGCTACACCTTC.

The chain carries TRBV14 and TRBJ2-4; tentative D call: TRBD2 (6 bases). The CDR3 extends over 15 amino acids. Trimming stripped 2 bases from V and 6 bases from J, with 14 bases between. The germline V gene encodes CDR1 SGHDN and CDR2 FVKESK. CDR3 region: CASSQLPGVLNIQYF. The CDR3 DNA sequence: TGTGCCAGCAGCCAACTGCCGGGGGTTTTAAACATTCAGTACTTC.

The chain employs TRBV7-2 and TRBJ2-3, with D possibly being TRBD1 or TRBD2 (5 bases each). The CDR3 spans 16 residues. Trimming took 1 base from V and 1 from J, leaving 12 bases between them. The V gene's germline CDR1 is SGHTA and CDR2 FQGNSA. DNA of the CDR3: TGTGCCAGCAGCTTAGTGGGGGTCCCGCGCACAGATACGCAGTATTTT. This gives the protein CASSLVGVPRTDTQYF. Supplemented by reference TRBV7-2 and TRBJ2-3, the full variable domain reads GAGVSQSPSNKVTEKGKDVELRCDPISGHTALYWYRQSLGQGLEFLIYFQGNSAPDKSGLPSDRFSAERTGGSVSTLTIQRTQQEDSAVYLCASSLVGVPRTDTQYFGPGTRLTVL.

CDR3: CASSSNSYEQYF. CDR3 DNA sequence: TGTGCCAGCAGCTCCAATTCCTACGAGCAGTACTTC. The rearrangement joins TRBV11-3 to TRBJ2-7; D remains unclear. Trimming removed 4 bases at V and 1 base at J, with 5 bases between. This CDR3 is built from 12 residues. Germline CDR1 is SGHNT and CDR2 is YENEEA.

The gene calls are TRBV4-1 and TRBJ2-6; a weak D match, TRBD2 (5 bases). In germline, CDR1 is MGHRA, CDR2 YSYEKL. The CDR3 sequence is 16 residues long. Trimming shortened V by 0 bases and J by 5 bases, and 11 bases separated the two germline ends. CDR3: CASSQEEGGWANVLTF. DNA for the CDR3: TGCGCCAGCAGCCAAGAAGAGGGTGGCTGGGCCAACGTCCTGACTTTC.

This chain uses TRBV27 with TRBJ2-3; TRBD1 matches 8 bases. Trimming took 5 bases from V and 0 from J; bases not matched to a gene: 4. Germline V gene lookup returns CDR1 MNHEY and CDR2 SMNVEV (reference sequence). The CDR3 is 15 amino acids. For the CDR3, the DNA is TGTGCCAGCAGTCCCTGGGACAGGAGCACAGATACGCAGTATTTT. It specifies CASSPWDRSTDTQYF.

This chain connects TRBV2 to TRBJ1-4; unclear D gene. This CDR3 has 14 residues. The V end was cut by 7 bases, the J end by 3 bases, with 12 bases between. Per the germline V gene, CDR1 is SNHLY and CDR2 is FYNNEI. CDR3 DNA sequence: TGTGCCAGCATGGGGTCTGCGGCTAATGAAAAACTGTTTTTT. Residues: CASMGSAANEKLFF. The full variable domain, rest sourced from reference TRBV2 and TRBJ1-4, is EPEVTQTPSHQVTQMGQEVILRCVPISNHLYFYWYRQILGQKVEFLVSFYNNEISEKSEIFDDQFSVERPDGSNFTLKIRSTKLEDSAMYFCASMGSAANEKLFFGSGTQLSVL.

DNA of the CDR3: TGTGCCAGCAGCCAAATGGGGACTAGTTTCCACAATGAGCAGTTCTTC. The encoded protein is CASSQMGTSFHNEQFF. The gene calls are TRBV4-2 and TRBJ2-1, with 8 bases matching TRBD2. Per the germline V gene, CDR1 is LGHNA and CDR2 is YNFKEQ. The CDR3 extends over 16 amino acids. The V gene end was trimmed by 2 bases and the J gene end by 5 bases; junction bases not matched to a gene: 8.

This chain connects TRBV19 to TRBJ2-7; 10 positions agree with TRBD2. After removal of 0 bases from V and 2 bases from J, the junction contained 4 bases not matched to a gene. Per germline, CDR1 LNHDA and CDR2 SQIVND (reference sequence). The CDR3 totals 16 residues. CDR3 protein: CASSIDLAGVAYEQYF. In nucleotides, the CDR3 is TGTGCCAGTAGTATAGACCTAGCGGGAGTCGCCTACGAGCAGTACTTC.

The V gene is TRBV7-9, the J gene TRBJ2-5, with 8 bases lining up with TRBD1. Losses at the gene ends were 5 bases for V and 3 bases for J; bases not matched to a gene: 5. Per the germline V gene, CDR1 is SEHNR and CDR2 is FQNEAQ (reference sequence). There are 14 residues in the CDR3. CDR3 nucleotides: TGTGCCAGCAGCCGGATGACAGGGGAAGAGACCCAGTACTTC. Protein: CASSRMTGEETQYF.